A single sample is the source of the 20 T cell receptor beta chains below, sequenced in a study of shared clonotypes between healthy human individuals. The repertoire was sequenced with immunoSEQ multiplex PCR; TCRdb's copy has only in-frame clones and lacks some. The table includes about 600,000 clones, 95% to 98% detected once. It was CD45RO-negative cells, positively selected for CCR7, that made up naive CD8 cells, with terminally differentiated effector memory CD45RA+ cells excluded. Sequencing was done on a sample of naive CD8+ T cells sorted from blood. Receptors were obtained from a man aged 30 to 45 in good health.

The chain carries TRBV12-5 and TRBJ1-1; 10 nucleotides line up with TRBD1. The V gene end was trimmed by 4 bases and the J gene end by 5 bases; junction bases not matched to a gene: 4. The germline V gene encodes CDR1 LGHNT and CDR2 FRNRAP. CDR3 length: 14 residues. CDR3 in DNA: TGTGCTAGTGGTTGGGGACAGGGGATAACTGAAGCTTTCTTT. This gives the protein CASGWGQGITEAFF.

The J gene is TRBJ1-2, the V gene TRBV27, with 7 positions matching TRBD1. Trimming cost V 0 bases and J 3 bases; bases outside gene matches: 7. There are 16 residues in the CDR3. Per the germline V gene, CDR1 is MNHEY and CDR2 is SMNVEV (reference sequence). The CDR3 DNA is TGTGCCAGCAGTTTATCGCCCAGACAGGGTTACTATGGCTACACCTTC. Its translation is CASSLSPRQGYYGYTF.

The chain employs TRBV12-5 and TRBJ1-1, with 7 bases aligning to TRBD1. The germline V gene encodes CDR1 LGHNT and CDR2 FRNRAP. V lost 5 bases and J lost 4; bases outside the gene matches: 1. The CDR3 is 12 residues long. The CDR3: CASGTGVTEAFF. DNA for the CDR3: TGTGCTAGTGGTACAGGGGTCACTGAAGCTTTCTTT.

For this clone: The junction shows a germline mismatch at one end, possibly a read error. The J gene is TRBJ2-5, the V gene TRBV6-5, with TRBD2 as a possible D gene (7 bases). This CDR3 is built from 11 residues. CDR1 is MNHEY and CDR2 is SVGAGI in the germline V gene. The DNA for the CDR3 is TGTGCCAGCCTGGGAGGGGACAATCTGAACTTC. Residues: CASLGGDNLNF.

The V and J genes are TRBV27 and TRBJ2-7; D call uncertain. This CDR3 region has 14 residues. CDR1 and CDR2 from the germline V gene are MNHEY and SMNVEV (reference sequence). V dropped 3 bases and J dropped 3 bases, with 12 bases sitting between them. The CDR3 is CASSFIGRFYEQYF. CDR3 nucleotide sequence: TGTGCCAGCAGTTTTATAGGGCGATTCTACGAGCAGTACTTC.

This chain joins TRBV13 and TRBJ1-2, with a weak D call TRBD1 (6 bases). The CDR3 has 15 amino acids. Between the trimmed V and J ends, which lost 5 bases and 1 base, there was a span of 14 bases. Germline V gene sequence: CDR1 PRHDT, CDR2 FYEKMQ (reference sequence). CDR3 DNA: TGTGCCAGCAGCACAGGACAGATGATTAACTATGGCTACACCTTC. Translated: CASSTGQMINYGYTF.

V usage is TRBV14 and J usage is TRBJ2-1, with a possible D match to TRBD1 (5 bases). V was trimmed by 1 base and J by 0 bases, leaving 13 bases between them. The CDR3 loop spans 17 amino acids. Germline CDR1 is SGHDN and CDR2 is FVKESK. The CDR3 nucleotides are TGTGCCAGCAGCCAAGTTGCAGGGCGGAGCTCCTACAATGAGCAGTTCTTC. Its translation is CASSQVAGRSSYNEQFF.

The chain employs TRBV4-3 and TRBJ2-1; tentatively, D is TRBD2 (6 bases). The CDR3 has 16 amino acids. Trimming left V 1 base short and J 6 bases short, with 16 bases between. The germline gives CDR1 LGHNA, CDR2 YSLEER. The CDR3, as DNA: TGCGCCAGCAGCCAAGGTTCGGGACTGGGTCTCAATGAGCAGTTCTTC. This translates into CASSQGSGLGLNEQFF.

The chain carries TRBV7-7 and TRBJ2-1; D remains unclear. CDR1 SSHAT and CDR2 FNYEAQ come from the germline V gene (reference sequence). V gave up 5 bases and J gave up 3 bases, with 8 bases separating them. The CDR3 length is 13 residues. The CDR3 bases are TGTGCCAGCAGCCGTGAAGACTACAATGAGCAGTTCTTC. Its translation is CASSREDYNEQFF. Variable domain in full (rest from reference TRBV7-7 and TRBJ2-1): GAGVSQSPRYKVTKRGQDVTLRCDPISSHATLYWYQQALGQGPEFLTYFNYEAQPDKSGLPSDRFSAERPEGSISTLTIQRTEQRDSAMYRCASSREDYNEQFFGPGTRLTVL.

The chain has TRBV18 and TRBJ1-4, with 10 bases matching TRBD1. The trim removed 5 bases at V and 8 bases at J, leaving 11 bases unmatched. Germline loops: CDR1 KGHSH, CDR2 LQKENI. The CDR3 runs to 16 residues. In DNA, the CDR3 is TGTGCCAGCTCAACATATGGGACAGGGGTTCAAGAAAAACTGTTTTTT. It codes for CASSTYGTGVQEKLFF.

The genes are TRBV15 and TRBJ1-5; D is undetermined. Trimming took off 0 bases at V and 0 bases at J, with 12 bases between the two ends. This CDR3 has 17 residues. Looked up from germline, CDR1 is LNHNV and CDR2 is YYDKDF (reference sequence). The CDR3 region is CATSRDRGTNSNQPQHF. CDR3 sequence (DNA): TGTGCCACCAGCAGAGATCGCGGCACGAATAGCAATCAGCCCCAGCATTTT.

The chain recombines TRBV11-2 with TRBJ1-5; D is possibly TRBD1 (6 bases). V was clipped by 1 base and J by 6 bases, with 13 bases between them. The germline gives CDR1 SGHAT, CDR2 FQNNGV. The length of the CDR3 is 15 residues. As DNA, the CDR3 is TGTGCCAGCAGCTTAGGCGGGGGCTCAGGTCAGCCCCAGCATTTT. Translated: CASSLGGGSGQPQHF.

The rearrangement joins TRBV21-1 to TRBJ1-2; no check of the table's D call, TRBD1, against the DNA was made. TRBV21-1 is flagged as a pseudogene. CDR3 length: 12 amino acids. CDR3 in DNA: TGTGCCAGCAGCCCAGGCTACTATGGCTACACCTTC. Residues: CASSPGYYGYTF.

The chain carries TRBV7-2 and TRBJ1-5, with TRBD1 as a possible D gene (5 bases). CDR3 length: 19 residues. CDR1 and CDR2 (germline): SGHTA, FQGNSA. The V and J ends lost 5 bases and 7 bases respectively, with 30 bases between them. This CDR3 is CASSRRGMVQTPGNQPQHF. The CDR3 DNA follows: TGTGCCAGCAGCCGAAGGGGAATGGTGCAGACCCCAGGGAACCAGCCCCAGCATTTT.

The rearrangement links TRBV27 to TRBJ2-3; D unclear. The CDR3 is made up of 14 amino acids. Germline V lookup: CDR1 MNHEY, CDR2 SMNVEV (reference sequence). Trimming removed 6 bases at V and 2 bases at J, with 12 bases between. In nucleotides, the CDR3 is TGTGCCAGCAGCCCCATCGGCACCACAGATACGCAGTATTTT. Encoded protein: CASSPIGTTDTQYF.

The chain joins TRBV9 to TRBJ2-5, with D hard to call. Germline loops: CDR1 SGDLS, CDR2 YYNGEE. V lost 0 bases, J lost 1 base, and 1 base lay in between. CDR3 size: 12 residues. CDR3 nucleotides: TGTGCCAGCAGCGTAGGCCAAGAGACCCAGTACTTC. This encodes CASSVGQETQYF.

The chain is built from TRBV11-2 and TRBJ2-1; D gene unclear. Trimming took 5 bases from V and 9 from J, leaving 8 bases between them. There are 11 residues in the CDR3. Germline CDR1 SGHAT, CDR2 FQNNGV. CDR3 nucleotides: TGTGCCAGCAGCCCTCGGGTTGAGCAGTTCTTC. Translating it yields CASSPRVEQFF.

The chain couples TRBV27 to TRBJ2-1; 10 bases fit TRBD1. Germline assignment: CDR1 MNHEY and CDR2 SMNVEV (reference sequence). CDR3 length equals 19 residues. V trimming: 8 bases; J trimming: 0 bases; junction bases outside the gene matches: 16. The CDR3 region is CASDPGGDRGLNSYNEQFF. CDR3 in DNA: TGTGCCAGCGACCCAGGCGGGGACAGGGGACTTAACTCCTACAATGAGCAGTTCTTC.

The chain carries TRBV29-1 and TRBJ2-5, with D tentatively TRBD1 (6 bases). The CDR3 length is 12 residues. V was shortened by 7 bases and J by 4 bases, with 13 bases between the two germline ends. Per germline, CDR1 SQVTM and CDR2 ANQGSEA. CDR3 DNA sequence: TGCAGCGCCATATCAGGGGTAGAGACCCAGTACTTC. Protein product: CSAISGVETQYF.

A word on this clone: Within the sample, other DNA sequences also encode this same CDR3. The V gene is TRBV4-3, the J gene TRBJ2-7; unclear D gene. The CDR3 extends over 15 amino acids. The germline V gene encodes CDR1 LGHNA and CDR2 YSLEER. V lost 0 bases and J lost 0, with 9 bases in between. Here the CDR3 DNA reads TGCGCCAGCAGCCAAGATCTCGGCAGCTCCTACGAGCAGTACTTC. Protein sequence: CASSQDLGSSYEQYF.